The next 30 T cell receptor beta chains were all read from a single sample in a study of PD-1 blockade in classical Hodgkin lymphoma. The table came from immunoSEQ multiplex PCR; TCRdb's copy has only in-frame clones and leaves some out. Of more than 85,000 clones listed, about 92% are singletons. Time point defined: cycle 4 day 1 (C4D1), after 6 weeks of nivolumab. Brentuximab vedotin exposure varied, and every patient relapsed after autologous stem cell transplantation. The source was peripheral blood mononuclear cells (PBMCs), collected before the fourth cycle of nivolumab. The receptor source for this set is a human donor with classical Hodgkin lymphoma.

The chain links TRBV19 to TRBJ1-2; D possibly corresponds to TRBD1 (5 bases). This CDR3 is built from 14 residues. Trimming left V 5 bases short and J 2 bases short, with 12 bases between. In germline, CDR1 is LNHDA, CDR2 SQIVND (reference sequence). The DNA for the CDR3 is TGTGCCAGTAGTCGGGACGTCCTCAACTATGGCTACACCTTC. Encoded protein: CASSRDVLNYGYTF.

The genes are TRBV12-5 and TRBJ1-2, with a tentative D call TRBD1 (6 bases). From germline, CDR1 is LGHNT and CDR2 FRNRAP. The CDR3 runs to 12 residues. The CDR3 DNA reads as TGTGCCGCGGTCTGGGGGGCGCTGGGCTACACCTTC. Its translation is CAAVWGALGYTF.

The rearrangement uses TRBV15 and TRBJ2-5; D is unclear. The CDR3 runs to 15 residues. The V gene lost 0 bases and the J gene lost 5 bases, with 13 bases spanning the gap. Germline CDR1 is LNHNV and CDR2 is YYDKDF (reference sequence). CDR3 amino acids: CATSRDRRASETQYF. CDR3 DNA sequence: TGTGCCACCAGCAGAGATCGGCGAGCCTCCGAGACCCAGTACTTC.

The CDR3 spells CASSPPARVGPEAFF. CDR3 bases: TGTGCCAGCTCACCACCGGCACGGGTTGGGCCTGAAGCTTTCTTT. V is TRBV18 and J is TRBJ1-1; D is unresolved. Germline V gene lookup returns CDR1 KGHSH and CDR2 LQKENI. This CDR3 region has 15 residues. V lost 0 bases, J lost 6 bases, and 14 bases lay in between. Combining the CDR3 with reference TRBV18 and TRBJ1-1 gives the whole variable domain NAGVMQNPRHLVRRRGQEARLRCSPMKGHSHVYWYRQLPEEGLKFMVYLQKENIIDESGMPKERFSAEFPKEGPSILRIQQVVRGDSAAYFCASSPPARVGPEAFFGQGTRLTVV.

The chain carries TRBV4-1 and TRBJ1-1; D gene ambiguous. This CDR3 contains 15 residues. Looked up from germline, CDR1 is MGHRA and CDR2 is YSYEKL. V was shortened by 1 base and J by 6 bases, with 15 bases between the two germline ends. In DNA form, the CDR3 reads TGCGCCAGCAGCCAAGTGCGTGCGGGAGGCGCTGAAGCTTTCTTT. The encoded protein is CASSQVRAGGAEAFF.

The rearrangement joins TRBV2 to TRBJ1-1; no clear D. The germline V gene has CDR1 SNHLY and CDR2 FYNNEI. This CDR3 has 13 amino acids. Trimming cost V 3 bases and J 4 bases, with 9 bases left between them. CDR3 in DNA: TGTGCCAGCAGTGATGTCGGAGGCACTGAAGCTTTCTTT. It is translated as CASSDVGGTEAFF.

V is TRBV7-2 and J is TRBJ1-1, with D uncertain. CDR1 and CDR2 from the germline V gene are SGHTA and FQGNSA. This CDR3 is built from 11 residues. V lost 5 bases and J lost 11, with 12 bases in between. The CDR3, as DNA: TGTGCCAGCAGCCCCCGAGTGGTGGCTTTCTTT. It codes for CASSPRVVAFF.

For the CDR3, the DNA is TGTGCCAGCTCACCACCTTGGGACCCCCTCTATGGCTACACCTTC. Translated: CASSPPWDPLYGYTF. The gene calls are TRBV18 and TRBJ1-2, with a possible D match to TRBD1 (5 bases). V lost 0 bases and J 4 bases, leaving 12 bases between the germline ends. This CDR3 has 15 amino acids. The germline V gene encodes CDR1 KGHSH and CDR2 LQKENI. Using reference TRBV18 and TRBJ1-2 for the parts outside the CDR3, the full variable domain is NAGVMQNPRHLVRRRGQEARLRCSPMKGHSHVYWYRQLPEEGLKFMVYLQKENIIDESGMPKERFSAEFPKEGPSILRIQQVVRGDSAAYFCASSPPWDPLYGYTFGSGTRLTVV.

The chain is built from TRBV5-1 and TRBJ1-1; 7 nucleotides agree with TRBD1. V lost 4 bases to trimming and J lost 3 bases; unmatched junction nucleotides: 3. The CDR3 has 13 amino acids. CDR1 is SGHRS and CDR2 is YFSETQ in the germline V gene. The CDR3 is CASSMTGYTEAFF. CDR3 nucleotides: TGCGCCAGCAGCATGACAGGGTACACTGAAGCTTTCTTT.

The rearrangement links TRBV5-1 to TRBJ1-4, with 7 nucleotides matching TRBD1. Trimming cost V 0 bases and J 5 bases; bases outside gene matches: 1. This CDR3 has 14 amino acids. Germline V gene sequence: CDR1 SGHRS, CDR2 YFSETQ. Here the CDR3 DNA reads TGCGCCAGCAGCTTGGGACAGGGAAATGAAAAACTGTTTTTT. Translating it yields CASSLGQGNEKLFF.

The chain has TRBV7-2 and TRBJ2-2; D is undetermined. V lost 5 bases and J 5 bases, leaving 12 bases between the germline ends. Germline CDR1 reads SGHTA; CDR2 reads FQGNSA. CDR3 length: 14 residues. Here the CDR3 reads CASSPYRDTGELFF. CDR3 bases: TGTGCCAGCAGCCCCTACAGAGATACCGGGGAGCTGTTTTTT. Filled out from reference TRBV7-2 and TRBJ2-2, the complete variable domain reads GAGVSQSPSNKVTEKGKDVELRCDPISGHTALYWYRQSLGQGLEFLIYFQGNSAPDKSGLPSDRFSAERTGGSVSTLTIQRTQQEDSAVYLCASSPYRDTGELFFGEGSRLTVL.

The rearrangement joins TRBV19 to TRBJ1-1, with D hard to call. V lost 5 bases and J lost 7, with 11 bases in between. Germline V gene sequence: CDR1 LNHDA, CDR2 SQIVND (reference sequence). The CDR3 is 12 residues long. In DNA, the CDR3 is TGTGCCAGTAGTGCGGGTGCCGGTGAAGCTTTCTTT. Protein product: CASSAGAGEAFF.

The chain has TRBV6-5 and TRBJ2-7; 8 nucleotides line up with TRBD1. Germline values: CDR1 MNHEY, CDR2 SVGAGI. This CDR3 region has 13 residues. The V and J ends lost 5 bases and 3 bases, in that order; junction bases with no gene match: 3. CDR3 nucleotides: TGTGCCAGCAGTGTAGACAGGGGCTACGAGCAGTACTTC. This sequence encodes CASSVDRGYEQYF.

V gene TRBV7-9 combines with J gene TRBJ1-2; D gene uncertain. Trimming removed 3 bases at V and 8 bases at J, with 13 bases between. Germline V CDR1 and CDR2: SEHNR, FQNEAQ (reference sequence). The CDR3 runs to 13 residues. Here the CDR3 DNA reads TGTGCCAGCAGCTTGGAAGCTTCGCCCGGCTACACCTTC. This sequence encodes CASSLEASPGYTF.

This rearrangement joins TRBV6-7 to TRBJ1-4; the D gene is possibly TRBD1 (5 bases). TRBV6-7 is an open reading frame whose function is uncertain. This CDR3 is built from 19 residues. Trimming pared 0 bases from V and 5 bases from J, leaving 22 bases between. CDR3 coding DNA: TGTGCCAGCAGTTACTCCCTAAGGCGAGGGGTTTCGGTGAATGAAAAACTGTTTTTT. Translating it yields CASSYSLRRGVSVNEKLFF.

This clone was detected only a few times. The chain couples TRBV6-6 to TRBJ2-2, with 7 bases lining up with TRBD2. V lost 0 bases to trimming and J lost 2 bases; unmatched junction nucleotides: 3. Per the germline V gene, CDR1 is MNHNY and CDR2 is SVGAGI (reference sequence). This CDR3 has 16 residues. CDR3 in amino acids: CASSYSGGFNTGELFF. DNA of the CDR3: TGTGCCAGCAGTTACTCGGGGGGGTTCAACACCGGGGAGCTGTTTTTT.

The chain recombines TRBV28 with TRBJ2-7, with a tentative D call TRBD2 (6 bases). Deletions cut 6 bases from V and 2 bases from J, with 17 bases between. Germline-derived CDR1 and CDR2 are MDHEN and SYDVKM. CDR3 length: 15 residues. The CDR3 loop is CASRPQAGGTYEQYF. The CDR3 bases are TGTGCCAGCAGACCCCAAGCGGGCGGTACCTACGAGCAGTACTTC.

The chain combines TRBV9 with TRBJ2-1; 8 nucleotides line up with TRBD2. The V and J ends lost 0 bases and 3 bases, in that order; junction bases with no gene match: 5. Germline CDR1 and CDR2: SGDLS and YYNGEE. CDR3 size: 16 residues. The CDR3 reads CASSVATSADYNEQFF. The CDR3 nucleotides read TGTGCCAGCAGCGTAGCGACTAGCGCCGACTACAATGAGCAGTTCTTC.

This chain joins TRBV29-1 and TRBJ2-3; TRBD1 matches 9 bases. Germline V gene data show CDR1 as SQVTM and CDR2 as ANQGSEA. This CDR3 contains 15 residues. Losses at the gene ends were 0 bases for V and 6 bases for J; bases not matched to a gene: 7. This CDR3 reads CSVEEEQGASDTQYF. For the CDR3, the DNA is TGCAGCGTTGAAGAGGAACAGGGGGCGTCTGATACGCAGTATTTT.

This chain links TRBV5-1 with TRBJ1-4; 10 bases fit TRBD1. This CDR3 is built from 15 residues. V was clipped by 4 bases and J by 8 bases; unmatched bases: 8. Per germline, CDR1 SGHRS and CDR2 YFSETQ. CDR3 sequence reads: CASSGGDRGLEKLFF. DNA for the CDR3: TGCGCCAGCAGCGGCGGGGACAGGGGATTGGAAAAACTGTTTTTT.

The chain carries TRBV27 and TRBJ1-5; D is uncertain. V was trimmed by 7 bases and J by 4 bases, leaving 11 bases between them. This CDR3 has 13 amino acids. Looked up from germline, CDR1 is MNHEY and CDR2 is SMNVEV (reference sequence). The CDR3, as DNA: TGTGCCAGCACCCCGCATGGAAATCAGCCCCAGCATTTT. Protein sequence: CASTPHGNQPQHF.

This clone was seen just once. This rearrangement joins TRBV18 to TRBJ2-5; weak D call: TRBD2 (6 bases). Trimming took 4 bases from V and 5 from J, leaving 17 bases between them. CDR1 and CDR2 (germline): KGHSH, LQKENI. The CDR3 runs to 15 residues. The CDR3 nucleotides read TGTGCCAGCTCACAGCAGCGGGTCAGTTGGGAGACCCAGTACTTC. This gives the protein CASSQQRVSWETQYF.

V usage is TRBV28 and J usage is TRBJ2-1, with TRBD1 identical over 9 bases. Germline V gene lookup returns CDR1 MDHEN and CDR2 SYDVKM. J was trimmed by 8 bases and V by 1 base; bases with no gene match: 9. CDR3 length equals 16 residues. CDR3 protein: CASSLFRGQGSDEQFF. The CDR3 coding sequence is TGTGCCAGCAGTTTATTCAGGGGACAGGGTAGCGATGAGCAGTTCTTC.

This chain connects TRBV5-8 to TRBJ2-5; D may be TRBD1 (6 bases). The CDR3 runs to 16 residues. V was shortened by 0 bases and J by 4 bases, with 16 bases between the two germline ends. CDR1 is SGHTS and CDR2 is YDEGEE in the germline V gene. CDR3 sequence reads: CASSLDRVKGRETQYF. Here the CDR3 DNA reads TGTGCCAGCAGCTTGGACAGGGTGAAGGGTCGAGAGACCCAGTACTTC.

V gene TRBV7-2 combines with J gene TRBJ1-4, with D possibly matching TRBD1 (6 bases). CDR1 and CDR2 from the germline V gene are SGHTA and FQGNSA. This CDR3 contains 17 residues. V was pared by 5 bases and J by 7 bases, with 23 bases between. The CDR3 DNA sequence: TGTGCCAGCAGCGTACCACAGGGCGGTTCGCCCAGTGAAAAACTGTTTTTT. It yields the protein CASSVPQGGSPSEKLFF. The entire variable domain, with the rest obtained from reference TRBV7-2 and TRBJ1-4, is as follows: GAGVSQSPSNKVTEKGKDVELRCDPISGHTALYWYRQSLGQGLEFLIYFQGNSAPDKSGLPSDRFSAERTGGSVSTLTIQRTQQEDSAVYLCASSVPQGGSPSEKLFFGSGTQLSVL.

The chain has TRBV6-1 and TRBJ2-7; unclear D gene. From germline, CDR1 is MNHNS and CDR2 SASEGT. This CDR3 contains 13 residues. The V gene lost 3 bases and the J gene lost 3 bases, with 9 bases spanning the gap. The DNA for the CDR3 is TGTGCCAGCAGTGAGGGCAGGCTCTACGAGCAGTACTTC. As protein: CASSEGRLYEQYF.

The rearrangement uses TRBV9 and TRBJ2-7; 10 nucleotides align to TRBD2. The CDR3 runs to 17 residues. CDR1 and CDR2 from the germline V gene are SGDLS and YYNGEE. J was trimmed by 3 bases and V by 0 bases; bases with no gene match: 9. This CDR3 is CASSVGLAGEIVYEQYF. The CDR3 region has the DNA TGTGCCAGCAGCGTAGGTCTAGCGGGAGAGATTGTCTACGAGCAGTACTTC.

The chain employs TRBV28 and TRBJ1-2, with unresolved D. The germline gives CDR1 MDHEN, CDR2 SYDVKM. The CDR3 consists of 12 residues. Trimming took off 4 bases at V and 7 bases at J, with 10 bases between the two ends. The CDR3 sequence is CASSSSTGGYTF. The DNA for the CDR3 is TGTGCCAGCAGTTCCTCGACGGGTGGCTACACCTTC.

The rearrangement joins TRBV6-5 to TRBJ1-6; TRBD1 is a possible D gene (5 bases). Trimming pared 7 bases from V and 6 bases from J, leaving 13 bases between. This CDR3 spans 14 amino acids. Germline V gives CDR1 MNHEY, CDR2 SVGAGI. CDR3 coding DNA: TGTGCCAGCACCCAGGGATTCGGTAATTCACCCCTCCACTTT. This encodes CASTQGFGNSPLHF.

The rearrangement uses TRBV5-1 and TRBJ2-1, with TRBD1 matching 9 bases. Germline V gene sequence: CDR1 SGHRS, CDR2 YFSETQ. The CDR3 extends over 14 amino acids. With 3 bases clipped from V and 6 bases from J, the junction kept 4 bases outside the gene matches. This chain's CDR3 is CASSSDRGSNEQFF. CDR3 DNA sequence: TGCGCCAGCAGCTCGGACAGGGGAAGCAATGAGCAGTTCTTC.